This T cell receptor (beta chain) was observed in a study of cytomegalovirus exposure and HLA in healthy donors. Study conclusions and caveats: Per a later analysis, 18,000 or so TCR beta sequences showed association with HLA alleles at 0.05 false discovery rate. Cytomegalovirus-associated TCR beta chains were listed, numbering 150 to 200. Association of a missense DCLRE1C variant with TCR beta V- and J-gene trimming was reported in a later analysis.

Worth noting for this clone: Its cognate antigen is unknown.

PCR employed 60 Vbeta and 13 Jbeta primers. Clones were sequenced by immunoSEQ multiplex PCR, and TCRdb holds only the in-frame ones, with some missing. The sample includes more than 130,000 clones, about 79% of them seen just once. This receptor was taken from a male donor in good health and CMV-seronegative. Input material: PBMCs.

CDR3 sequence: CASTVYQETQYF. The CDR3 DNA follows: TGTGCCAGCACGGTTTACCAAGAGACCCAGTACTTC. The chain recombines TRBV2 with TRBJ2-5, with D unclear. Trimming pared 7 bases from V and 0 bases from J, leaving 6 bases between. The CDR3 is 12 amino acids. Per the germline V gene, CDR1 is SNHLY and CDR2 is FYNNEI.